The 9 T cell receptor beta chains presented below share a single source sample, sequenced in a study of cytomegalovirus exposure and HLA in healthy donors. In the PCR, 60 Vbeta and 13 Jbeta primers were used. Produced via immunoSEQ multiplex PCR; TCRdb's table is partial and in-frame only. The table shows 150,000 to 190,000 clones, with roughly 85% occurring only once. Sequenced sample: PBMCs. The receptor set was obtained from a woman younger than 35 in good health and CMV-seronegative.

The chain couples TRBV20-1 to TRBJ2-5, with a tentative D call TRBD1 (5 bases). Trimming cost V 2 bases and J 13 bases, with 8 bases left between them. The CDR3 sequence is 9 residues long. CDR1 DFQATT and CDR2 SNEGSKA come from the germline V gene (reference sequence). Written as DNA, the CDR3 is TGCAGTGCTAGAACAGGAATGTACTTC. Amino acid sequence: CSARTGMYF.

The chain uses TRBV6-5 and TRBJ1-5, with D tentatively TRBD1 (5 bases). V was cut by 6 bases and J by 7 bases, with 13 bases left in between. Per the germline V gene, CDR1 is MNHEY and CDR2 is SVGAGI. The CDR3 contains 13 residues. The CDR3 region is CASSSEGKQPQHF. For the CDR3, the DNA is TGTGCCAGCAGCTCGGAGGGGAAACAGCCCCAGCATTTT.

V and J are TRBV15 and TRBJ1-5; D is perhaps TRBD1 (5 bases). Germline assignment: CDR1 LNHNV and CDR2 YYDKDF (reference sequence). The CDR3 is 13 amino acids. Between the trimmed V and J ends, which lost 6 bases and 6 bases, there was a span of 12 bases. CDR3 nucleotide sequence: TGTGCCACCAGGGCAGGGTTATTTCAGCCCCAGCATTTT. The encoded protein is CATRAGLFQPQHF.

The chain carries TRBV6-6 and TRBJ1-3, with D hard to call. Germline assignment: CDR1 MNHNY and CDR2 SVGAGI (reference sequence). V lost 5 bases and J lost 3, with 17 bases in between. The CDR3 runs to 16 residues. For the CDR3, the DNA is TGTGCCAGCAGTCGAGGAGGCGGGCCCGATGGAAACACCATATATTTT. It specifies CASSRGGGPDGNTIYF.

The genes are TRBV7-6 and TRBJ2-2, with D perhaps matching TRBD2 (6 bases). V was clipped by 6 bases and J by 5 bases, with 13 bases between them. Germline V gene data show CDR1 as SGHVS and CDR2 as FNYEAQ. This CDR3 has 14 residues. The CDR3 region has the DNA TGTGCCAGCAGGGTGGGGGGAGAGACCGGGGAGCTGTTTTTT. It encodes CASRVGGETGELFF.

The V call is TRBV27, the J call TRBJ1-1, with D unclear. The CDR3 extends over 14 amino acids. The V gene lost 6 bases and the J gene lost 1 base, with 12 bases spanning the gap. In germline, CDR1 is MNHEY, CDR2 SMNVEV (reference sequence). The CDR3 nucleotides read TGTGCCAGCAGATACGAGGCGGCGAACACTGAAGCTTTCTTT. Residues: CASRYEAANTEAFF.

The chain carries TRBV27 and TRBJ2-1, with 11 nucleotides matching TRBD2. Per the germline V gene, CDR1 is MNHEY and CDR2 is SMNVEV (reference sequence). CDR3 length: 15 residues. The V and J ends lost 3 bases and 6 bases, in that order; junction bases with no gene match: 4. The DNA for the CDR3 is TGTGCCAGCAGTTTCGGACTAGCGGGCAGCAATGAGCAGTTCTTC. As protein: CASSFGLAGSNEQFF.

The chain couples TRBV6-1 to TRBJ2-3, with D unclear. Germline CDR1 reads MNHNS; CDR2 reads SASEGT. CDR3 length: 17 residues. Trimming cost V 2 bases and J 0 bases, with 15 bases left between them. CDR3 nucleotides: TGTGCCAGCAGTGAACTAGGCCCATCGGTCAGCACAGATACGCAGTATTTT. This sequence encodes CASSELGPSVSTDTQYF.

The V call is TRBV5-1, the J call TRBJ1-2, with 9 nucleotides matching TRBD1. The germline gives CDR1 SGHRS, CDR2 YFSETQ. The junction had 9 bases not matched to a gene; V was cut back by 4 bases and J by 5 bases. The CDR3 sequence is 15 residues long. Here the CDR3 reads CASSLGQGRRYGYTF. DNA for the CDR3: TGCGCCAGCAGCCTAGGACAGGGGCGAAGGTATGGCTACACCTTC.